This T cell receptor beta chain was captured by sequencing in a study of shared clonotypes between healthy human individuals. Notes on the study in general: On the whole, naive subsets had larger estimated richness than memory subsets had.

V lost 7 bases to trimming and J lost 8 bases, with 12 bases between them. Germline CDR1 is SGHNT and CDR2 is YYREEE (reference sequence). This CDR3 region has 12 residues. This clone was seen a single time. Its target is not known. The naive CD8 fraction comprised CD45RO-negative cells positively selected for CCR7 and excluded terminally differentiated effector memory CD45RA+ cells. About 30,000 T cell genomes, or about 200 ng DNA, went into the sorted-subset replicate PCRs. Libraries were prepared by immunoSEQ multiplex PCR; TCRdb keeps only in-frame clonotypes and omits some of them. The data contain some 2 million clones, 85% to 95% of them singletons.

The chain recombines TRBV5-4 with TRBJ1-4, with D unclear. Sequenced input: naive CD8+ T cells sorted from blood. The receptor was isolated from a man aged 18 to 29 in good health. The CDR3 spells CASGAGGEKLFF. The CDR3 region has the DNA TGTGCCAGCGGCGCGGGAGGAGAAAAACTGTTTTTT.